Presented here are 10 T cell receptor beta chains from one specimen sequenced in a study of T cell responses to AZD1222 COVID-19 vaccine. Profiled with immunoSEQ multiplex PCR; TCRdb holds only in-frame clones, not every one. The data contain about 210,000 clones, about 94% of them singletons. Material: peripheral blood, obtained 28 days after the second dose of the MenACWY control vaccine. All receptors come from an adult who received the MenACWY meningococcal vaccine as a control.

The V and J genes are TRBV19 and TRBJ2-7, with 7 bases that match TRBD1. This CDR3 has 16 amino acids. The junction had 15 bases not matched to a gene; V was cut back by 6 bases and J by 4 bases. Germline V gene sequence: CDR1 LNHDA, CDR2 SQIVND (reference sequence). CDR3 bases: TGTGCCAGTAGCATAAGCCCCCGGACAGGACAGTACGAGCAGTACTTC. Its protein product is CASSISPRTGQYEQYF.

The chain uses TRBV19 and TRBJ2-1, with D possibly matching TRBD2 (5 bases). The CDR3 extends over 15 amino acids. Looked up from germline, CDR1 is LNHDA and CDR2 is SQIVND (reference sequence). V shed 3 bases and J shed 0 bases, with 9 bases lying between them. DNA of the CDR3: TGTGCCAGTAGTATGAGGGCGAGCTCCTACAATGAGCAGTTCTTC. Its translation is CASSMRASSYNEQFF.

The chain recombines TRBV11-3 with TRBJ2-1, with 13 positions matching TRBD2. J gave up 10 bases and V 0 bases, and 6 bases lay outside the gene matches. The CDR3 is 16 residues long. Germline V gene data show CDR1 as SGHNT and CDR2 as YENEEA. The CDR3 loop is CASSLEGLAGVSEQFF. The CDR3 DNA sequence: TGTGCCAGCAGCTTAGAAGGACTAGCGGGAGTGAGCGAGCAGTTCTTC.

The rearrangement joins TRBV12-3 or TRBV12-4 to TRBJ1-5, with unresolved D. V gave up 6 bases and J gave up 13 bases, with 16 bases separating them. This CDR3 region has 12 residues. CDR3 loop: CASRSGGYGQHF. The CDR3 DNA is TGTGCCAGCAGATCAGGCGGGTACGGTCAGCATTTT.

This clone was observed a handful of times. The V call is TRBV6-4, the J call TRBJ2-1, with D perhaps matching TRBD2 (5 bases). Germline V CDR1 and CDR2: MRHNA, SNTAGT. With 5 bases removed from V and 7 bases from J, the gap between germline ends came to 21 bases. The CDR3 totals 16 residues. For the CDR3, the DNA is TGTGCCAGCAGTCTGAGCAGCGGACGAGGTTTTAATGAGCAGTTCTTC. Encoded protein: CASSLSSGRGFNEQFF.

The V gene is TRBV3-1 (or the pseudogene TRBV3-2), the J gene TRBJ2-2; the D is unclear. The CDR3 has 15 residues. Between the trimmed V and J ends, which lost 3 bases and 2 bases, there was a span of 10 bases. CDR1 is LGHDT and CDR2 is YNNKEL in the germline V gene (reference sequence). As DNA, the CDR3 is TGTGCCAGCAGCCATTTGGGCGGAAACACCGGGGAGCTGTTTTTT. Its protein product is CASSHLGGNTGELFF.

The V call is TRBV30, the J call TRBJ1-2; 7 nucleotides align to TRBD1. Germline-derived CDR1 and CDR2 are GTSNPN and SVGIG (reference sequence). This CDR3 has 11 residues. Trimming took 7 bases from V and 7 from J; bases not matched to a gene: 6. CDR3 protein: CAYRGVGGYTF. CDR3 nucleotides: TGTGCCTACAGGGGAGTCGGTGGCTACACCTTC.

This clone was seen only a few times. The gene calls are TRBV5-1 and TRBJ2-2; D may be TRBD1 or TRBD2 (6 bases each). The germline V gene encodes CDR1 SGHRS and CDR2 YFSETQ. Trimming took 2 bases from V and 2 from J, leaving 10 bases between them. The CDR3 sequence is 15 residues long. CDR3 nucleotides: TGCGCCAGCAGCTTAGAGGGGGGCAACACCGGGGAGCTGTTTTTT. It specifies CASSLEGGNTGELFF.

The chain is built from TRBV20-1 and TRBJ2-7, with no clear D. This CDR3 is 14 amino acids long. Germline values: CDR1 DFQATT, CDR2 SNEGSKA (reference sequence). The V gene lost 3 bases and the J gene lost 7 bases, with 19 bases spanning the gap. Here the CDR3 reads CSASSTETLREQYF. The CDR3 nucleotides are TGCAGTGCTAGTTCGACGGAGACCCTACGGGAGCAGTACTTC.

The chain couples TRBV5-4 to TRBJ2-1; 7 bases agree with TRBD2. The trim removed 4 bases at V and 2 bases at J, leaving 3 bases unmatched. The CDR3 has 14 residues. Looked up from germline, CDR1 is SGHNT and CDR2 is YYREEE (reference sequence). The CDR3 loop reads CASSQAGPYNEQFF. CDR3 in DNA: TGTGCCAGCAGCCAAGCGGGGCCCTACAATGAGCAGTTCTTC.